This is a list of T cell receptor beta chains from one sample in a study of siplizumab effects on memory and regulatory T cells. Clones were sequenced by immunoSEQ multiplex PCR, and TCRdb holds only the in-frame ones, with some missing. The repertoire has fewer than 120,000 clones, more than 90% of them found once; the top ten carry 1.3%. The sample consisted of CD4+ T cells sorted from blood. The receptors derive from a human donor in good health. Each CDR3 is given with its conserved first and last residue. The D gene is left open where the match is weak. The size of a clone is reported for some rows only, either as once, few or many, or as a class for expanded clones.

TRBJ2-7,TRBV6-6,NA,NA,TGTGCCAGCAGTTACTATACGGTAGGGTACGAGCAGTACTTC,CASSYYTVGYEQYF
TRBJ1-1,TRBV5-8,NA,NA,TGTGCCAGCAGCTTGTTTCAGCCAGGCACTGAAGCTTTCTTT,CASSLFQPGTEAFF
TRBJ2-2,TRBV2,NA,NA,TGTGCCAGCGGAGTTACTGGGGAGAACACCGGGGAGCTGTTTTTT,CASGVTGENTGELFF
TRBJ1-1,TRBV2,NA,TRBD1,TGTGCCAGCAGTGCGGACAGGGGAGGGACTGAAGCTTTCTTT,CASSADRGGTEAFF
TRBJ2-2,TRBV11-3,NA,TRBD1,TGTGCCAGCAGGTTCCAGGGGGACACCGGGGAGCTGTTTTTT,CASRFQGDTGELFF
TRBJ2-5,TRBV7-9,NA,TRBD2,TGTGCCAGCAGCTCTCCTCGACTAGCGGGACCCCAAGAGACCCAGTACTTC,CASSSPRLAGPQETQYF
TRBJ1-5,TRBV18,NA,NA,TGTGCCAGCTCACCACTCAGGGCCGAAAACCCCAATCAGCCCCAGCATTTT,CASSPLRAENPNQPQHF
TRBJ1-2,TRBV4-2,NA,NA,TGTGCCAGCAGCCAGGACGAACAAAGGCAGGGTGGCTACACCTTC,CASSQDEQRQGGYTF
TRBJ1-4,TRBV18,NA,NA,TGTGCCAGCTCTCCCCGGATGGGGGAAGATGAAAAACTGTTTTTT,CASSPRMGEDEKLFF
TRBJ2-7,TRBV6-1,once,NA,TGTGCCAGCCGGCTCTACGAGCAGTACTTC,CASRLYEQYF
TRBJ1-1,TRBV5-1,once,NA,TGCGCCAGCAGCTTGGAGGGGCAGGGTGCGAACACTGAAGCTTTCTTT,CASSLEGQGANTEAFF
TRBJ1-1,TRBV10-1,NA,NA,TGCGCCAGCAGTCACCACAGGGAGAACACTGAAGCTTTCTTT,CASSHHRENTEAFF
TRBJ1-1,TRBV6-4,NA,NA,TGTGCCAGCAGTTCTCAGGGTACCACTGAAGCTTTCTTT,CASSSQGTTEAFF
TRBJ2-5,TRBV30,NA,TRBD2,TGTGCCTGGAGTACTAGCGGGAGTTCGGTAGAGACCCAGTACTTC,CAWSTSGSSVETQYF
TRBJ1-2,TRBV5-4,NA,NA,TGTGCCAGCAGCTACGATTCGGGGAATATTAACTATGGCTACACCTTC,CASSYDSGNINYGYTF
TRBJ2-7,TRBV18,NA,NA,TGTGCCAGCTCACTGCCCGGGTCTTTACCCTACGAGCAGTACTTC,CASSLPGSLPYEQYF
TRBJ2-1,TRBV2,NA,NA,TGTGCCAGCATTGAGCGTTTTACGTCCTACAATGAGCAGTTCTTC,CASIERFTSYNEQFF
TRBJ2-5,TRBV6-6,NA,NA,TGTGCCAGCAGAAAAGGGGGCGGGGGGACGCAAGAGACCCAGTACTTC,CASRKGGGGTQETQYF
TRBJ1-2,TRBV6-1,NA,TRBD1,TGTGCCAGCAGCAGGGACAGGGGCTACACCTTC,CASSRDRGYTF
TRBJ2-7,TRBV6-4,NA,NA,TGTGCTACCCCGTGGGGGCTCGATGGCTCCTACGAGCAGTACTTC,CATPWGLDGSYEQYF
TRBJ2-7,TRBV5-1,NA,TRBD1,TGCGCCAGCAGCCATCCGACAGGGACGAACGAGCAGTACTTC,CASSHPTGTNEQYF
TRBJ1-5,TRBV18,NA,NA,TGTGCCAGCTCACCAAATGCGGTAGGAGTCAGCAATCAGCCCCAGCATTTT,CASSPNAVGVSNQPQHF
TRBJ2-2,TRBV18,few,NA,TGTGCCAGCTCAACCAGGGAGGCGACTAGCGGGGAGCTGTTTTTT,CASSTREATSGELFF
TRBJ2-5,TRBV11-2,NA,TRBD2,TGTGCCAGCAGCTTCTTCCCGGGGGGAGAGACCCAGTACTTC,CASSFFPGGETQYF
TRBJ2-2,TRBV7-3,NA,TRBD1,TGTGCCAGCAGCCTAAGGACAGGGAACACCGGGGAGCTGTTTTTT,CASSLRTGNTGELFF
TRBJ1-1,TRBV5-1,NA,TRBD1,TGCGCCAGCAGCCTGGACAGGGACTCCACTGAAGCTTTCTTT,CASSLDRDSTEAFF
TRBJ2-7,TRBV6-1,NA,NA,TGTGCCAGCGGTGCGCCCTACGAGCAGTACTTC,CASGAPYEQYF
TRBJ1-5,TRBV27,NA,TRBD1,TGTGCCAGCAGGCCTGGGGACAGGGGATACAATCAGCCCCAGCATTTT,CASRPGDRGYNQPQHF
TRBJ1-1,TRBV5-1,NA,NA,TGCGCCAGCAGCTTGGCGGGAGGGGCGATGAACACTGAAGCTTTCTTT,CASSLAGGAMNTEAFF
TRBJ1-1,TRBV19,NA,NA,TGTGCCAGTAGTGCAATGTCTAGCCCTCAGGGCGCTGAAGCTTTCTTT,CASSAMSSPQGAEAFF